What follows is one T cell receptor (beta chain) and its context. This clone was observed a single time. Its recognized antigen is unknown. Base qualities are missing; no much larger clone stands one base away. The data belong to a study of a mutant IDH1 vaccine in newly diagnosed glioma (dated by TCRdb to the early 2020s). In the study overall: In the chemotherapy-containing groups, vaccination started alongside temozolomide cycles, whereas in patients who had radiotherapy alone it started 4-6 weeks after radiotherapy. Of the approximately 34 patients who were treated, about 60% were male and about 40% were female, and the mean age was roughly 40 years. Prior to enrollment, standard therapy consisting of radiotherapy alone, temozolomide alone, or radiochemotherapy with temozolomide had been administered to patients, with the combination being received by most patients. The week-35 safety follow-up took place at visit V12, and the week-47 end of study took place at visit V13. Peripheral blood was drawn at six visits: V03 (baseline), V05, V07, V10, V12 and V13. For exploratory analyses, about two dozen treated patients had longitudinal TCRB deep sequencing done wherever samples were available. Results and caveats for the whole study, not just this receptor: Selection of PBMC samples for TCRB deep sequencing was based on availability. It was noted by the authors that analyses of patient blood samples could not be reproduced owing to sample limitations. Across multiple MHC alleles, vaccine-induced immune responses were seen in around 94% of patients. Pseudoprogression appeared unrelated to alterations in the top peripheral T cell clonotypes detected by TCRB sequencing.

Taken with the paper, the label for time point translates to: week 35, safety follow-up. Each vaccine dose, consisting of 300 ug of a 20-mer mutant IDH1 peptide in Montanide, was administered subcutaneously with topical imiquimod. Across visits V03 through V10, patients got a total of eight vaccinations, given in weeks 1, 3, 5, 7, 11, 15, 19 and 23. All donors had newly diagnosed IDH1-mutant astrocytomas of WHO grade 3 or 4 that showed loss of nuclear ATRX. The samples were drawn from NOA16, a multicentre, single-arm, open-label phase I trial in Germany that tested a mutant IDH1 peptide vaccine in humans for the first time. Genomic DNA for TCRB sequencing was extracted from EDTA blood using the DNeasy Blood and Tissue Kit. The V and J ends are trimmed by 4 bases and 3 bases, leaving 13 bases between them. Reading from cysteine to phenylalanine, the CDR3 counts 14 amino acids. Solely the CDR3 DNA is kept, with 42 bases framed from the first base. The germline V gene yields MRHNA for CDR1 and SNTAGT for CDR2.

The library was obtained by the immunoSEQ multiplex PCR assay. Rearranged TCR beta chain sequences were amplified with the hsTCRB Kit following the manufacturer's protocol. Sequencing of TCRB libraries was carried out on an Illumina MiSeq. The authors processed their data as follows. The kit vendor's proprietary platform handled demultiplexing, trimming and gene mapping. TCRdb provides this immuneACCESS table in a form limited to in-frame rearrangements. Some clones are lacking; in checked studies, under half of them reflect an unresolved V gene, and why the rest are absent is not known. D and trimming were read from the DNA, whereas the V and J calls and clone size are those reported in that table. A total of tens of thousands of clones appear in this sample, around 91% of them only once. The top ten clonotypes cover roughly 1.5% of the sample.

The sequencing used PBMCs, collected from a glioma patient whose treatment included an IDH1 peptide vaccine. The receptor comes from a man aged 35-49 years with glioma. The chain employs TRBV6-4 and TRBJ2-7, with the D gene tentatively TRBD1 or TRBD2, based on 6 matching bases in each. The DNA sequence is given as TGTGCCAGCAGTGTAGAGGAGGGGGGCTACGAGCAGTACTTC. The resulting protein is CASSVEEGGYEQYF.